This is a list of T cell receptor beta chains from one sample in a study of shared clonotypes between healthy human individuals. The table came from immunoSEQ multiplex PCR; TCRdb's copy has only in-frame clones and leaves some out. Among about 2.4 million clones, 93% were seen once, and the ten largest hold 0.35% to 0.45%. The sequencing sample was made of naive CD4+ T cells from PBMCs. The source of these receptors is a man between 18 and 29 years old in good health. Some clones in this sample may be carry-over from other donors' samples. Each CDR3 is given with its conserved first and last residue. The D gene is left open where the match is weak. Size values are once, few and many counts, or a class for expanded clones, and some rows have none.

CDR3 length | J gene | V gene | clone size | D gene | CDR3 DNA | CDR3 protein
16 | TRBJ1-5 | TRBV15 | NA | NA | TGTGCCACCAGCAGGGATAGGACAAGGGGTAATCAGCCCCAGCATTTT | CATSRDRTRGNQPQHF
14 | TRBJ1-1 | TRBV19 | few | NA | TGTGCCAGTAGTGCAGGGACTGGAAACACTGAAGCTTTCTTT | CASSAGTGNTEAFF
14 | TRBJ2-3 | TRBV11-3 | NA | NA | TGTGCCAGCAGCTTAGGTGGGGACACAGATACGCAGTATTTT | CASSLGGDTDTQYF
16 | TRBJ1-2 | TRBV5-1 | NA | NA | TGCGCCAGCAGCTTGGCCCCCGAGACGGCGAACTATGGCTACACCTTC | CASSLAPETANYGYTF
16 | TRBJ1-6 | TRBV2 | NA | TRBD1 | TGTGCCAGCAGCTCTATGAGGGACAGGGCTAATTCACCCCTCCACTTT | CASSSMRDRANSPLHF
13 | TRBJ2-3 | TRBV10-3 | NA | TRBD2 | TGTGCCATCAGTGACCGGGAGGCAGATACGCAGTATTTT | CAISDREADTQYF
17 | TRBJ2-2 | TRBV14 | NA | NA | TGTGCCAGCAGCCAAGATCTTTCTTGGCCGGGCACCGGGGAGCTGTTTTTT | CASSQDLSWPGTGELFF
11 | TRBJ2-7 | TRBV20-1 | once | NA | TGCAGTGCGGGCTGGGACTACGAGCAGTACTTC | CSAGWDYEQYF
12 | TRBJ2-1 | TRBV21-1 | NA | NA | TGTGCCCCGGGGACCGGGAGCGATGAGCAGTTCTTC | CAPGTGSDEQFF
14 | TRBJ2-7 | TRBV11-2 | NA | NA | TGTGCCAGCAGCTTAGATGGGACAAGCTACGAGCAGTACTTC | CASSLDGTSYEQYF
15 | TRBJ1-5 | TRBV25-1 | NA | NA | TGTGCCAGCAGTGACCCAGGTGATAGCAATCAGCCCCAGCATTTT | CASSDPGDSNQPQHF
16 | TRBJ2-3 | TRBV5-1 | NA | NA | TGCGCCAGCAGCTTGGGCCCGGGGAGCTTCACAGATACGCAGTATTTT | CASSLGPGSFTDTQYF
14 | TRBJ2-2 | TRBV9 | NA | NA | TGTGCCAGCAGCCAAATCACGAACACCGGGGAGCTGTTTTTT | CASSQITNTGELFF
13 | TRBJ1-1 | TRBV18 | NA | NA | TGTGCCAGCTCACCTGGGCAGGGCCCTGAAGCTTTCTTT | CASSPGQGPEAFF
15 | TRBJ1-5 | TRBV18 | once | NA | TGTGCCAGCTCACGCGGGGACTCCGGCAATCAGCCCCAGCATTTT | CASSRGDSGNQPQHF
15 | TRBJ2-7 | TRBV28 | NA | TRBD2 | TGTGCCAGCAATCAACTAGCGGGAGCCTCCTACGAGCAGTACTTC | CASNQLAGASYEQYF
16 | TRBJ2-1 | TRBV4-2 | NA | TRBD2 | TGTGCCAGCAGCCAAGATTACCGGCTAGCGGGAGATGAGCAGTTCTTC | CASSQDYRLAGDEQFF
14 | TRBJ1-1 | TRBV7-3 | NA | TRBD1 | TGTGCCAGCAGCTCGGGACAGTTGAACACTGAAGCTTTCTTT | CASSSGQLNTEAFF
12 | TRBJ2-7 | TRBV21-1 | NA | NA | TGTGCCCCCATTCACGGGGCCCTAGGGCAGTACTTC | CAPIHGALGQYF
13 | TRBJ2-5 | TRBV19 | NA | NA | TGTGCCAGTAGTACAGGGACCCAAGAGACCCAGTACTTC | CASSTGTQETQYF
14 | TRBJ1-5 | TRBV30 | NA | NA | TGTGCCTGGGGCCCTTATAATAGCAATCAGCCCCAGCATTTT | CAWGPYNSNQPQHF
15 | TRBJ2-3 | TRBV5-1 | NA | TRBD1 | TGCGCCAGCAGCCCTGGGACAGTGAACACAGATACGCAGTATTTT | CASSPGTVNTDTQYF
14 | TRBJ1-2 | TRBV27 | few | NA | TGTGCCAGCTCGGGACGGGGCCTGAATGGTGGCTACACCTTC | CASSGRGLNGGYTF
16 | TRBJ1-4 | TRBV7-9 | NA | TRBD1 | TGTGCCAGCAGCATCCGGGACAGGCGCCTCCGGGAAAAACTGTTTTTT | CASSIRDRRLREKLFF
12 | TRBJ1-2 | TRBV2 | NA | NA | TGTGCCAGCAGGGGGGACAAGTATGGCTACACCTTC | CASRGDKYGYTF
15 | TRBJ2-7 | TRBV7-2 | NA | TRBD1 | TGTGCCAGCAGCTTCAACAGGGGCCCGACCTACGAGCAGTACTTC | CASSFNRGPTYEQYF
13 | TRBJ2-5 | TRBV5-1 | NA | NA | TGCGCCAGCAGCTTAGGGACACAGGAGACCCAGTACTTC | CASSLGTQETQYF
11 | TRBJ2-7 | TRBV29-1 | NA | NA | TGCAGCGGGCTTACGGAGGCCGAGCAGTACTTC | CSGLTEAEQYF
15 | TRBJ2-1 | TRBV6-6 | NA | NA | TGTGCCAGCAGAACCCAGGGGTTCTCCTACAATGAGCAGTTCTTC | CASRTQGFSYNEQFF
13 | TRBJ1-1 | TRBV2 | NA | TRBD1 | TGTGCCAGCAGCGGACAGGGGATCGCTGAAGCTTTCTTT | CASSGQGIAEAFF